The sequence of this TCR beta chain was determined in a study of blood T cell repertoires in COVID-19. Cohort assignment relied on participant-reported clinical history. The authors' processing: Quantification of nucleated cells was approximated via reference gene primer amplification. The repertoire was sequenced with immunoSEQ multiplex PCR; TCRdb's copy has only in-frame clones and lacks some. For V, J and clone size, that table is used; D and trimming come from the DNA. The data show 230,000 or so clones, with around 82% seen just once and roughly 3.6% held by the top ten. V gave up 0 bases and J gave up 8 bases; unmatched junction bases: 4. CDR3 size: 14 residues. Germline CDR1 and CDR2: SGHRS and YFSETQ.

The V gene is TRBV5-1, the J gene TRBJ1-2, with 10 bases fitting TRBD1. This sequence was found in a man aged 50-59 years who had recovered from COVID-19. Input material: PBMCs or T cells enriched from blood (not recorded which). The CDR3 loop reads CASSLGDRGSGYTF. The DNA for the CDR3 is TGCGCCAGCAGCTTGGGGGACAGGGGTAGCGGCTACACCTTC.